This is a list of T cell receptor beta chains from one sample in a study of OX40 agonist ivuxolimab in advanced cancers. TCRdb's copy holds only in-frame clones and misses some; the assay was immunoSEQ multiplex PCR. Among about 70,000 clones listed, 75% to 85% were seen once. Here the sequenced sample was CD4+ or CD8+ T cells sorted from blood, taken in a trial of the OX40 agonist ivuxolimab. These TCRs come from an adult with an advanced solid tumor such as melanoma, head and neck, liver or kidney cancer. CDR3s include the opening cysteine and the closing phenylalanine or tryptophan. The order of the fields is clone size, J gene, V gene, D gene, CDR3 protein, CDR3 DNA. A D gene is named only where the DNA matches it firmly. Size is omitted from some rows. Given values are once, few, many or a class for expanded clones.

size: -; J: TRBJ1-1; V: TRBV19; D: -; CDR3: CASSMRVRTEAFF; DNA: TGTGCCAGTAGTATGCGGGTGAGGACTGAAGCTTTCTTT
size: -; J: TRBJ2-1; V: TRBV18; D: TRBD1; CDR3: CASSREQGTYNEQFF; DNA: TGTGCCAGCTCAAGGGAACAGGGGACATACAATGAGCAGTTCTTC
size: many; J: TRBJ1-1; V: TRBV19; D: -; CDR3: CASSLGTSAFF; DNA: TGTGCCAGTAGCTTAGGGACCTCAGCTTTCTTT
size: -; J: TRBJ1-1; V: TRBV4-1; D: -; CDR3: CASSQEGPQVNGQAFF; DNA: TGCGCCAGCAGCCAAGAAGGGCCCCAGGTAAACGGTCAGGCTTTCTTT
size: once; J: TRBJ2-2; V: TRBV11-1; D: -; CDR3: CASSFVGSGELFF; DNA: TGTGCCAGCAGCTTTGTGGGGAGCGGGGAGCTGTTTTTT
size: -; J: TRBJ2-5; V: TRBV9; D: -; CDR3: CASSVIKGDQETQYF; DNA: TGTGCCAGCAGCGTAATAAAGGGGGACCAAGAGACCCAGTACTTC
size: -; J: TRBJ2-2; V: TRBV5-1; D: -; CDR3: CASSLAPGDRTGELFF; DNA: TGCGCCAGCAGCTTGGCCCCGGGGGATCGCACCGGGGAGCTGTTTTTT
size: -; J: TRBJ2-4; V: TRBV5-4; D: -; CDR3: CASSWVGAKNIQYF; DNA: TGTGCCAGCAGCTGGGTGGGAGCCAAAAACATTCAGTACTTC
size: -; J: TRBJ2-2; V: TRBV9; D: -; CDR3: CASSVVQGVATGELFF; DNA: TGTGCCAGCAGCGTAGTTCAGGGTGTCGCCACCGGGGAGCTGTTTTTT
size: -; J: TRBJ2-2; V: TRBV18; D: TRBD2; CDR3: CASSPGLAGGTGELFF; DNA: TGTGCCAGCTCACCCGGACTAGCGGGAGGAACCGGGGAGCTGTTTTTT
size: -; J: TRBJ2-5; V: TRBV30; D: -; CDR3: CAWSFLRGQETQYF; DNA: TGTGCCTGGAGTTTCCTTCGGGGGCAAGAGACCCAGTACTTC
size: -; J: TRBJ1-1; V: TRBV30; D: -; CDR3: CAWMSRAEAFF; DNA: TGTGCCTGGATGTCTAGGGCTGAAGCTTTCTTT
size: -; J: TRBJ2-1; V: TRBV7-8; D: -; CDR3: CASSLLGGPYNEQFF; DNA: TGTGCCAGCAGCTTATTGGGCGGACCCTACAATGAGCAGTTCTTC
size: -; J: TRBJ1-3; V: TRBV7-8; D: TRBD1; CDR3: CASIEYTGAGNTIYF; DNA: TGTGCCAGCATCGAATATACAGGGGCTGGAAACACCATATATTTT
size: -; J: TRBJ2-3; V: TRBV7-9; D: -; CDR3: CASSRGAADTQYF; DNA: TGTGCCAGCAGCCGGGGGGCGGCAGATACGCAGTATTTT
size: -; J: TRBJ2-1; V: TRBV12-5; D: TRBD2; CDR3: CASGAPGLAGSYNEQFF; DNA: TGTGCTAGTGGTGCACCCGGACTAGCGGGCTCCTACAATGAGCAGTTCTTC
size: -; J: TRBJ1-1; V: TRBV5-1; D: -; CDR3: CASSYAVGRGTEAFF; DNA: TGCGCCAGCAGCTATGCAGTGGGAAGGGGGACTGAAGCTTTCTTT
size: -; J: TRBJ2-7; V: TRBV6-4; D: -; CDR3: CASRRGGPRTYEQYF; DNA: TGTGCCAGCAGGAGAGGAGGGCCTCGCACCTACGAGCAGTACTTC
size: -; J: TRBJ2-5; V: TRBV18; D: TRBD1; CDR3: CASSLLSGTGSRTQYF; DNA: TGTGCCAGCTCACTGTTATCCGGGACAGGATCCAGGACCCAGTACTTC
size: -; J: TRBJ1-2; V: TRBV18; D: -; CDR3: CASSLRDGHYGYTF; DNA: TGTGCCAGCTCACTTAGGGACGGACACTATGGCTACACCTTC
size: -; J: TRBJ2-7; V: TRBV2; D: -; CDR3: CASTIRGSSYEQYF; DNA: TGTGCCAGCACCATCCGGGGCAGCTCCTACGAGCAGTACTTC
size: -; J: TRBJ1-1; V: TRBV2; D: -; CDR3: CASSARGGTTEAFF; DNA: TGTGCCAGCAGTGCCCGGGGAGGGACCACTGAAGCTTTCTTT
size: -; J: TRBJ1-4; V: TRBV5-1; D: TRBD1; CDR3: CASSLASRQGAEKLFF; DNA: TGCGCCAGCAGCTTGGCCTCGAGACAGGGGGCGGAAAAACTGTTTTTT
size: -; J: TRBJ2-5; V: TRBV28; D: -; CDR3: CASRGGEWETQYF; DNA: TGTGCCAGCAGAGGCGGGGAGTGGGAGACCCAGTACTTC
size: -; J: TRBJ2-7; V: TRBV11-2; D: -; CDR3: CASSFSSGHYEQYF; DNA: TGTGCCAGCAGCTTTTCCTCGGGACATTACGAGCAGTACTTC
size: -; J: TRBJ1-1; V: TRBV28; D: -; CDR3: CASSLWTLSRGESEAFF; DNA: TGTGCCAGCAGTTTATGGACCCTTAGTCGGGGGGAGAGTGAAGCTTTCTTT
size: -; J: TRBJ1-5; V: TRBV10-2; D: -; CDR3: CASSPTQGDQPQHF; DNA: TGCGCCAGCAGCCCAACACAGGGAGATCAGCCCCAGCATTTT
size: -; J: TRBJ1-1; V: TRBV18; D: TRBD1; CDR3: CASAEQGGRTEAFF; DNA: TGTGCCAGCGCCGAACAGGGGGGACGTACTGAAGCTTTCTTT
size: -; J: TRBJ2-7; V: TRBV27; D: -; CDR3: CASARFGLYEQYF; DNA: TGTGCCAGCGCCCGCTTCGGCCTCTACGAGCAGTACTTC
size: once; J: TRBJ2-1; V: TRBV19; D: -; CDR3: CASSPTSGTGFGQFF; DNA: TGTGCCAGTAGTCCAACCTCCGGGACCGGGTTTGGGCAGTTCTTC
size: -; J: TRBJ1-4; V: TRBV5-4; D: -; CDR3: CASSLASGAPNEKLFF; DNA: TGTGCCAGCAGCTTGGCCTCAGGGGCCCCTAATGAAAAACTGTTTTTT
size: -; J: TRBJ2-1; V: TRBV7-2; D: -; CDR3: CASSLNLGDEQFF; DNA: TGTGCCAGCAGCTTAAATCTGGGGGATGAGCAGTTCTTC
size: once; J: TRBJ1-2; V: TRBV5-1; D: -; CDR3: CASSPEGTDYGYTF; DNA: TGCGCCAGCAGCCCCGAGGGGACGGACTATGGCTACACCTTC
size: -; J: TRBJ1-4; V: TRBV28; D: -; CDR3: CASSSGGGGGEKLFF; DNA: TGTGCCAGCAGTTCAGGTGGGGGCGGAGGGGAAAAACTGTTTTTT
size: -; J: TRBJ1-2; V: TRBV5-6; D: -; CDR3: CASSQGINYGYTF; DNA: TGTGCCAGCAGCCAGGGGATCAACTATGGCTACACCTTC
size: -; J: TRBJ2-6; V: TRBV5-6; D: TRBD1; CDR3: CASSYLRGQEFSGANVLTF; DNA: TGTGCCAGCAGCTACCTCCGGGGACAGGAGTTCTCTGGGGCCAACGTCCTGACTTTC
size: -; J: TRBJ1-4; V: TRBV4-1; D: -; CDR3: CASSRRAKLFF; DNA: TGCGCCAGCAGCCGCCGGGCAAAACTGTTTTTT
size: -; J: TRBJ2-2; V: TRBV10-2; D: -; CDR3: CASSGGVAGELFF; DNA: TGCGCCAGCAGTGGTGGGGTGGCCGGGGAGCTGTTTTTT
size: -; J: TRBJ2-2; V: TRBV7-2; D: -; CDR3: CASSPMAGAAGELFF; DNA: TGTGCCAGCAGCCCTATGGCGGGGGCCGCCGGGGAGCTGTTTTTT
size: -; J: TRBJ1-2; V: TRBV19; D: TRBD1; CDR3: CASRDGQGGYGYTF; DNA: TGTGCCAGTAGAGACGGACAGGGGGGGTATGGCTACACCTTC
size: -; J: TRBJ1-5; V: TRBV15; D: TRBD1; CDR3: CATSKQGARNQPQHF; DNA: TGTGCCACCAGCAAACAGGGGGCTCGCAATCAGCCCCAGCATTTT
size: few; J: TRBJ1-2; V: TRBV7-2; D: -; CDR3: CASSLAGALGYTF; DNA: TGTGCCAGCAGCTTAGCAGGGGCCTTGGGCTACACCTTC
size: -; J: TRBJ1-2; V: TRBV2; D: -; CDR3: CASSLQWDGYTF; DNA: TGTGCCAGCAGTCTCCAGTGGGATGGCTACACCTTC